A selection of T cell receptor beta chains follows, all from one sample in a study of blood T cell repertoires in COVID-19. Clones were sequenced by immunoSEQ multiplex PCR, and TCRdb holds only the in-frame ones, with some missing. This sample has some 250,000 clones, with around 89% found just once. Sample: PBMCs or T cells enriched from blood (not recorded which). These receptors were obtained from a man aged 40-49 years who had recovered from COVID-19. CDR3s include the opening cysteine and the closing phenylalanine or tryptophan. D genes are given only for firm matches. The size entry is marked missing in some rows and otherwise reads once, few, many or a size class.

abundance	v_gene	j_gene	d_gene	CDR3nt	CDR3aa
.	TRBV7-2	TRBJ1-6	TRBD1	TGTGCCAGCAGCGGTCGGGACAGAGATAATTCACCCCTCCACTTT	CASSGRDRDNSPLHF
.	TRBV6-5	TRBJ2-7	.	TGTGCCAGCAGTTACTCAGACAGATACGAGCAGTACTTC	CASSYSDRYEQYF
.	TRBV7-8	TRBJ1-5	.	TGTGCCAGCAGCATCGACACCCGCAATCAGCCCCAGCATTTT	CASSIDTRNQPQHF
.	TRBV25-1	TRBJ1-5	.	TGTGCCAGCAGGGGACACTGGGGTCAGCCCCAGCATTTT	CASRGHWGQPQHF
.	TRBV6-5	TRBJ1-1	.	TGTGCCAGCAGTTACGACTTCGGCCCTGAAGCTTTCTTT	CASSYDFGPEAFF
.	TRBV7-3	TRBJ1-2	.	TGTGCCAGCAGCATTAACAGGGAGTCGGGGTATGGCTACACCTTC	CASSINRESGYGYTF
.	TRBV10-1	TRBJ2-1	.	TGCGCCAGCAGTGAGTCGAAGAAGAGCTCCTACAATGAGCAGTTCTTC	CASSESKKSSYNEQFF
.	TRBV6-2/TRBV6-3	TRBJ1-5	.	TGTGCCAGCAGTTACATCCAACATAGCAATCAGCCCCAGCATTTT	CASSYIQHSNQPQHF
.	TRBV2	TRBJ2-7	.	TGTGCCAGCGGACAGCACTACGAGCAGTACTTC	CASGQHYEQYF
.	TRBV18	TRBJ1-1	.	TGTGCCAGCTCACCGAGGACTGAAGCTTTCTTT	CASSPRTEAFF
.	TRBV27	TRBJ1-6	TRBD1	TGTGCCAGCAGTGTGGACAGGGCCAGCTCCTATAATTCACCCCTCCACTTT	CASSVDRASSYNSPLHF
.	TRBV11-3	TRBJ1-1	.	TGTGCCAGCAGCGACTCGGGGGTGAACACTGAAGCTTTCTTT	CASSDSGVNTEAFF
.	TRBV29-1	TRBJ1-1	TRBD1	TGCAGCGTTACAGGGGGCCAAACTGAAGCTTTCTTT	CSVTGGQTEAFF
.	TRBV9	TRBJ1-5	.	TGTGCCAGCAGCCCTGACAGGACAAGCAATCAGCCCCAGCATTTT	CASSPDRTSNQPQHF
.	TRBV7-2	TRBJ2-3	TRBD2	TGTGCCAGCAGCTTAGGCGGGAGTAGTGTTGATACGCAGTATTTT	CASSLGGSSVDTQYF
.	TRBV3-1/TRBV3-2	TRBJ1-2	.	TGTGCCAGCAGCCAAGAGGGGGACAAACTTTATGGCTACACCTTC	CASSQEGDKLYGYTF
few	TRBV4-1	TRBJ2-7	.	TGCGCCAGCAGCCAAGGGACAGTCAGCCCTTTGGAGCAGTACTTC	CASSQGTVSPLEQYF
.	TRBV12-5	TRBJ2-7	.	TGTGCTAGTGGTTTGGCCCCTGGCAGCTCCTACGAGCAGTACTTC	CASGLAPGSSYEQYF
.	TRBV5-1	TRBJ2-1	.	TGCGCCAGCAGCTTTACTACGGCTAACGAGCAGTTCTTC	CASSFTTANEQFF
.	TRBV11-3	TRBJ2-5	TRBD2	TGTGCCAGCGGCGCTAGCGGGAGCGATCAAGAGACCCAGTACTTC	CASGASGSDQETQYF
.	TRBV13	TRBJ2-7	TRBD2	TGTGCCAGCAGCTTGGGCGGGGGAACCTACGAGCAGTACTTC	CASSLGGGTYEQYF
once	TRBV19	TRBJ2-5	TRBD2	TGTGCCAGTAGTGGGACTAGCGGGGCACAAGAGACCCAGTACTTC	CASSGTSGAQETQYF
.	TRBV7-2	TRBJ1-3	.	TGTGCCAGCAGCTCCACAGGGTCCGGAAACACCATATATTTT	CASSSTGSGNTIYF
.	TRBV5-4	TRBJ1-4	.	TGTGCCAGCAGCCCAACAGGGTACGATGAAAAACTGTTTTTT	CASSPTGYDEKLFF
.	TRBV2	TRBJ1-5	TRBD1	TGTGCCAGCAGTTCTTTGGGACAGGCTGGTATTCAGCCCCAGCATTTT	CASSSLGQAGIQPQHF
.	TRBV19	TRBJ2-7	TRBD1	TGTGCCAGTAGTGGTCGGACAGGGACCTACGAGCAGTACTTC	CASSGRTGTYEQYF
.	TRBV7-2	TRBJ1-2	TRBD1	TGTGCCAGCAGCTTAGTCGAGGGGACAGGGGGCACTTCGGGCTACACCTTC	CASSLVEGTGGTSGYTF
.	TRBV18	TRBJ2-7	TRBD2	TGTGCCAGCTCACCATCCCTAGCGGGGGGGCCCTACGAGCAGTACTTC	CASSPSLAGGPYEQYF
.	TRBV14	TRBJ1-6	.	TGTGCCAGCAGCCTACTAGGCAGCAATTCACCCCTCCACTTT	CASSLLGSNSPLHF